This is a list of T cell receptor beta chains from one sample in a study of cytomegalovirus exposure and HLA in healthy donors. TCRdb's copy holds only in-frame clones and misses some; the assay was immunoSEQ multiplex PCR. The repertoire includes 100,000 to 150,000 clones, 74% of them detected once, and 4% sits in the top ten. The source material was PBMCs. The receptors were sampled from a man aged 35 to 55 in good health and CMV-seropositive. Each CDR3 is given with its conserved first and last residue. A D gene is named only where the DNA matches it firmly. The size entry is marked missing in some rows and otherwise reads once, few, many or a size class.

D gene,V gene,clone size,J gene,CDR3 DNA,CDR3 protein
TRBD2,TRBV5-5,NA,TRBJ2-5,TGTGCCAGCAGCTCATGGCCTAGCGGTTTAAAAGAGACCCAGTACTTC,CASSSWPSGLKETQYF
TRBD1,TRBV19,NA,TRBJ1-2,TGTGCCAGTAGTATCGGCGGACAGGCCTATGGCTACACCTTC,CASSIGGQAYGYTF
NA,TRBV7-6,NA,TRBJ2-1,TGTGCCAGCAGCTTAGTCACTAGTAGCGTCAATGAGCAGTTCTTC,CASSLVTSSVNEQFF
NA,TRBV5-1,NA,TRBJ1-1,TGCGCCAGCAGCTCGAAGGGGGAAACTGAAGCTTTCTTT,CASSSKGETEAFF
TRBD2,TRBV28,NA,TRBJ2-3,TGTGCCAGCTCCGGGGCTAGCGGGAGTGGCGCAGATACGCAGTATTTT,CASSGASGSGADTQYF
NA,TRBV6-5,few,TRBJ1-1,TGTGCCAGCAGTTACTCCGGTCGGAACACTGAAGCTTTCTTT,CASSYSGRNTEAFF
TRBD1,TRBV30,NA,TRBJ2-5,TGTGCCTGGGGGGGAACAGGGGGCCAAGAGACCCAGTACTTC,CAWGGTGGQETQYF
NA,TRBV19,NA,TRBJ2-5,TGTGCCAGTAGTATAGCTCGGGGTCAAGAGACCCAGTACTTC,CASSIARGQETQYF
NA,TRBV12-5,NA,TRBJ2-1,TGTGCTAGTGGTTTGGTCCTCGGTGACAGGCGGGTCAATGAGCAGTTCTTC,CASGLVLGDRRVNEQFF
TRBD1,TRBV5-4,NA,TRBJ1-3,TGTGCCAGCAGCCGCCGGGACAGGGGCCCCTCTGGAAACACCATATATTTT,CASSRRDRGPSGNTIYF
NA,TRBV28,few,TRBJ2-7,TGTGCCAGCAGTTCTCCTGGGAGCTCGTACGAGCAGTACTTC,CASSSPGSSYEQYF
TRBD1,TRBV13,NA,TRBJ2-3,TGTGCCAGCAGCTCACCGGGACAGACAAATACGCAGTATTTT,CASSSPGQTNTQYF
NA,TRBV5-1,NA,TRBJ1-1,TGCGCCAGCAGCCGAGATACGGGGGAAAACACTGAAGCTTTCTTT,CASSRDTGENTEAFF
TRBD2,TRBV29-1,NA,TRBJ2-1,TGCAGCGTACCGACGTCTAGCGCCCGGGGGGGGCAGTTCTTC,CSVPTSSARGGQFF
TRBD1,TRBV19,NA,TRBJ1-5,TGTGCCAGTGTCCGGGACAGGGGCGTGAAGCCCCAGCATTTT,CASVRDRGVKPQHF
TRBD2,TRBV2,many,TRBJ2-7,TGTGCCAGCAGTCCCCAGGGACTAGCGGGAGCCGCGCAGTACTTC,CASSPQGLAGAAQYF
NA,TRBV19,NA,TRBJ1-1,TGTGCCACCGGAGTGGGGGGAAAGAGGACTGAAGCTTTCTTT,CATGVGGKRTEAFF
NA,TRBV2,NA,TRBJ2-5,TGTGCCAGCAGAGGCTTTAGGAGGGGGCAAGAAGAGACCCAGTACTTC,CASRGFRRGQEETQYF
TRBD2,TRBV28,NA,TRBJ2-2,TGTGCCAGCAGTCTAGGACTAGCGGGAGCAAGGACCGGGGAGCTGTTTTTT,CASSLGLAGARTGELFF
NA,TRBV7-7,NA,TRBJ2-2,TGTGCTAGCAGTCTGATGGACAGAAACACCGGGGAGCTGTTTTTT,CASSLMDRNTGELFF
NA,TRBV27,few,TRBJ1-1,TGTGCCAGCAAGGGGCAGTCGGAGAACACTGAAGCTTTCTTT,CASKGQSENTEAFF
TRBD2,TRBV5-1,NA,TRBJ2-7,TGCGCCAGCAGCATCAGCGGGGCAAGCTCCTACGAGCAGTACTTC,CASSISGASSYEQYF
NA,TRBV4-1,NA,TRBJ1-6,TGCGCCAGCAGTTTACAGGACCCTCCGGCAAACTCACCCCTCCACTTT,CASSLQDPPANSPLHF
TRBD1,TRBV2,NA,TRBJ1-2,TGTGCCAGCAGTGAAGCGGGACAGGTCTATGGCTACACCTTC,CASSEAGQVYGYTF
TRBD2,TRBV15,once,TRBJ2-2,TGTGCCACCAGCAGATCACCCCCCGGGGGGGGGAACACCGGGGAGCTGTTTTTT,CATSRSPPGGGNTGELFF
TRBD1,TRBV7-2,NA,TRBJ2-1,TGTGCCAGCAGCTCCGGACAGGGGAGACAGTTCTTC,CASSSGQGRQFF
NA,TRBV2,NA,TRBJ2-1,TGTGCCAGCACCGAACCCCGGGGGGCGAATGAGCAGTTCTTC,CASTEPRGANEQFF
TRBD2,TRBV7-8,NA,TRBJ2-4,TGTGCCAGCAGCGCGACTAGCGGGACAAAAAACATTCAGTACTTC,CASSATSGTKNIQYF
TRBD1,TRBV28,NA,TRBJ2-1,TGTGCCAGCAGTCTGACAGGGGACGATGAGCAGTTCTTC,CASSLTGDDEQFF
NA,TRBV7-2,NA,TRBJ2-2,TGTGCCAGCAGCTTAGTTGGCTCCAACACCGGGGAGCTGTTTTTT,CASSLVGSNTGELFF
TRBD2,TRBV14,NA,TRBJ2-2,TGTGCCAGCAGCGCTAATAGCGGGGGATATGGAACCGGGGAGCTGTTTTTT,CASSANSGGYGTGELFF
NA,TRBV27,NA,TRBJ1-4,TGTGCCAGCAGTTTACGGGGGGCTGAAAAACTGTTTTTT,CASSLRGAEKLFF
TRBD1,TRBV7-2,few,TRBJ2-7,TGTGCCAGCAGCTCCGACCCGGACAGGAATTTCTACGAGCAGTACTTC,CASSSDPDRNFYEQYF
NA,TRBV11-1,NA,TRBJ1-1,TGTGCCAGCAGCTTAGCGGGGGCAGGGTTGAACACTGAAGCTTTCTTT,CASSLAGAGLNTEAFF
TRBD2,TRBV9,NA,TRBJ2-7,TGTGCCAGCAGCCCCCGGACTAGCGGGAGTGACTCGCAGTACTTC,CASSPRTSGSDSQYF
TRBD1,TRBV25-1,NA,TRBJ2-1,TGTGCCAGCAGTGAATCAAGGGGACAGGTATCTTACAATGAGCAGTTCTTC,CASSESRGQVSYNEQFF
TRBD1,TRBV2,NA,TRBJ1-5,TGTGCCAGCAGCGATGACAGGGTAAGGCGGCCCCAGCATTTT,CASSDDRVRRPQHF
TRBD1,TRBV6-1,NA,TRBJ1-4,TGTGCCAGCAGTGCGTTGACAGGGGCCGATAATGAAAAACTGTTTTTT,CASSALTGADNEKLFF
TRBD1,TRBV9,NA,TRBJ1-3,TGTGCCAGCAGCGTAGGGACAGGGTTCTCTGGAAACACCATATATTTT,CASSVGTGFSGNTIYF
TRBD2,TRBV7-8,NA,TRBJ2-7,TGTGCCAGCAGTGCAGATGGGGGGGGAATAAGGAACGAGCAGTACTTC,CASSADGGGIRNEQYF
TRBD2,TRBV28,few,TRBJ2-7,TGTGCCAGCAGCCGTGCGGGGGTCGGCTACGAGCAGTACTTC,CASSRAGVGYEQYF
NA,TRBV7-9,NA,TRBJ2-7,TGTGCCAGCGGATCGGAGGGACAGTCCTCCTACGAGCAGTACTTC,CASGSEGQSSYEQYF
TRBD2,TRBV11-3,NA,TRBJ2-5,TGTGCCAGCAGCTTAGCAGCGGGGGGGAGCCGGGAGACCCAGTACTTC,CASSLAAGGSRETQYF
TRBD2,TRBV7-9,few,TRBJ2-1,TGTGCCAGCAGCTTTGGGACTAGCGGGGGGGCCAGGAATGAGCAGTTCTTC,CASSFGTSGGARNEQFF
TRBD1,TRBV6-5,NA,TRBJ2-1,TGTGCCAGCAGGTCGACAGGGACCTACAATGAGCAGTTCTTC,CASRSTGTYNEQFF
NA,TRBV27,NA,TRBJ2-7,TGTGCCAGCAGTTTACGGGGCTCCTACGAGCAGTACTTC,CASSLRGSYEQYF
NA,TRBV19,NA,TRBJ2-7,TGTGCCAGTAACCCACGGGGAGAGGTCTACGAGCAGTACTTC,CASNPRGEVYEQYF
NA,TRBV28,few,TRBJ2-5,TGTGCCAGCAGTTTATGGGTCCCAACAGAAACCCAAGAGACCCAGTACTTC,CASSLWVPTETQETQYF
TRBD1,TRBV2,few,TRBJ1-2,TGTGCCAGCGCGACAGGGGGCTATGGCTACACCTTC,CASATGGYGYTF
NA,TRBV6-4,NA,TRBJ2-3,TGTGCCAGCAGTGACAGGGGGGATACGCAGTATTTT,CASSDRGDTQYF
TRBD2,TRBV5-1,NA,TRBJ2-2,TGCGCCAGCAGCACCCGACTAGCGTCAGCCGGGGAGCTGTTTTTT,CASSTRLASAGELFF
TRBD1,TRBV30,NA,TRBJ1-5,TGTGCCTGGAGTAGAGGGACAGGGGCAACGAATCCTAGCAATCAGCCCCAGCATTTT,CAWSRGTGATNPSNQPQHF
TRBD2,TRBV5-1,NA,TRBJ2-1,TGCGCCAGCACCTTAGCGGGGGGTCAACCCTACAATGAGCAGTTCTTC,CASTLAGGQPYNEQFF